Below, 20 T cell receptor beta chains from the same sample are listed, as sequenced in a study of CD8 T cells in ankylosing spondylitis. TCRdb re-called the 5' RACE reads through MiXCR, storing one row per CDR3 protein. The sample consists of around 180,000 distinct CDR3 sequences, 10% to 15% of them appearing once. Sequencing was done on a sample of blood, either unsorted or a sorted T cell fraction (not recorded which). The source is a female donor with ankylosing spondylitis or in good health (not recorded which).

This clonotype was seen ten or more times. This chain uses TRBV5-1 with TRBJ1-2, with a tentative D call TRBD1 (5 bases). This CDR3 spans 14 amino acids. V was shortened by 4 bases and J by 6 bases, with 16 bases between the two germline ends. Germline V CDR1 and CDR2: SGHRS, YFSETQ. CDR3 DNA sequence: TGCGCCAGCAGCCCCGTTTCCGGGACCGATGGCTACACCTTC. Translation gives CASSPVSGTDGYTF.

Many counts were recorded for this clonotype. The chain has TRBV25-1 and TRBJ1-5; D is ambiguous. Trimming stripped 4 bases from V and 3 bases from J, with 10 bases between. CDR1 MGHDK and CDR2 SYGVNS come from the germline V gene. The CDR3 loop spans 14 amino acids. The DNA of the CDR3 is TGTGCCAGCAGTGGTGGGCCAGCCAATCAGCCCCAGCATTTT. It codes for CASSGGPANQPQHF.

This clonotype was detected many times. J is TRBJ2-3 and V is TRBV4-3; D is perhaps TRBD2 (6 bases). The CDR3 has 16 residues. Germline CDR1 and CDR2: LGHNA and YSLEER. Trimming removed 0 bases from V and 9 bases from J, with 19 bases in between. CDR3 sequence (DNA): TGCGCCAGCAGCCAAGATACCACCGGGACTGCACGGACGCAGTATTTT. Translated: CASSQDTTGTARTQYF.

The chain combines TRBV7-2 with TRBJ2-2, with 10 bases matching TRBD2. Germline V lookup: CDR1 SGHTA, CDR2 FQGNSA. J gave up 2 bases and V 6 bases, and 3 bases lay outside the gene matches. The CDR3 spans 15 residues. Here the CDR3 reads CASRRLAGNTGELFF. The DNA of the CDR3 is TGTGCCAGCAGACGACTAGCGGGCAACACCGGGGAGCTGTTTTTT.

This clonotype was seen many times. The gene calls are TRBV27 and TRBJ1-1; D is unclear. There are 15 residues in the CDR3. The V end lost 0 bases, the J end lost 0 bases, and 8 bases lay between the germline ends. The germline V gene has CDR1 MNHEY and CDR2 SMNVEV (reference sequence). CDR3 coding DNA: TGTGCCAGCAGTTTATCCGCGGGTATGAACACTGAAGCTTTCTTT. Translating gives CASSLSAGMNTEAFF.

This clonotype was detected many times. V and J are TRBV12-3 or TRBV12-4 and TRBJ2-2; D gene uncertain. This CDR3 contains 15 residues. V lost 5 bases and J 1 base, leaving 11 bases between the germline ends. For the CDR3, the DNA is TGTGCCAGCAGTCAAAGGACGGGGAACACCGGGGAGCTGTTTTTT. Translation gives CASSQRTGNTGELFF.

This clonotype was picked up many times. The chain combines TRBV29-1 with TRBJ1-1; possible D gene TRBD1, 5 bases. Germline V gene data show CDR1 as SQVTM and CDR2 as ANQGSEA. V shed 1 base and J shed 1 base, with 7 bases lying between them. There are 13 residues in the CDR3. CDR3: CSVEARANTEAFF. The CDR3, as DNA: TGCAGCGTTGAAGCCAGGGCGAACACTGAAGCTTTCTTT.

This clonotype was detected many times. The chain combines TRBV12-3 or TRBV12-4 with TRBJ1-6; 10 positions agree with TRBD1. Trimming removed 5 bases from V and 8 bases from J; junction bases left unmatched: 9. The CDR3 is 16 amino acids. In nucleotides, the CDR3 is TGTGCCAGCAGTCCGGGGGACAGGGGAGTGCATTCACCCCTCCACTTT. This codes for CASSPGDRGVHSPLHF.

This clonotype came up many times. The J gene is TRBJ2-5, the V gene TRBV29-1; D possibly corresponds to TRBD2 (5 bases). The CDR3 covers 11 residues. Trimming stripped 8 bases from V and 3 bases from J, with 10 bases between. CDR1 and CDR2 from the germline V gene are SQVTM and ANQGSEA. The CDR3 loop is CSSRGEETQYF. The CDR3 DNA sequence: TGCAGCTCCCGGGGAGAAGAGACCCAGTACTTC.

This clonotype was seen many times. The chain employs TRBV24-1 and TRBJ2-2; TRBD2 matches 8 bases. The CDR3 totals 18 residues. The germline V gene encodes CDR1 KGHDR and CDR2 SFDVKD. After removal of 3 bases from V and 0 bases from J, the junction contained 8 bases not matched to a gene. DNA of the CDR3: TGTGCCACCAGTGATCCGCTTAGCGGGATAGCGAACACCGGGGAGCTGTTTTTT. Residues: CATSDPLSGIANTGELFF.

The chain links TRBV5-1 to TRBJ1-5; D is unresolved. Trimming cost V 0 bases and J 9 bases, with 7 bases left between them. There are 12 residues in the CDR3. From germline, CDR1 is SGHRS and CDR2 YFSETQ. The CDR3, as DNA: TGCGCCAGCAGCTTGGACGGTCCGCCCCAGCATTTT. Encoded protein: CASSLDGPPQHF.

There are many counts of this clonotype. The chain employs TRBV12-3 or TRBV12-4 and TRBJ1-1; the D gene is possibly TRBD1 (6 bases). The V end lost 6 bases, the J end lost 0 bases, and 17 bases lay between the germline ends. The CDR3 extends over 16 amino acids. DNA of the CDR3: TGTGCCAGCAGGGGGGGGAGGGGGGACTTGAACACTGAAGCTTTCTTT. Protein sequence: CASRGGRGDLNTEAFF.

This clonotype was detected many times. The chain carries TRBV3-1 and TRBJ2-5; no clear D gene. CDR1 and CDR2 from the germline V gene are LGHDT and YNNKEL (reference sequence). The CDR3 runs 13 residues. The V end was cut by 1 base, the J end by 1 base, with 4 bases between. As DNA, the CDR3 is TGTGCCAGCAGCCAAGCGGGCCAAGAGACCCAGTACTTC. It is translated as CASSQAGQETQYF.

This clonotype was picked up many times. The V gene is TRBV29-1, the J gene TRBJ2-1; weak D call: TRBD1 (6 bases). V lost 3 bases and J lost 6, with 9 bases in between. Germline assignment: CDR1 SQVTM and CDR2 ANQGSEA. This CDR3 comprises 12 residues. The CDR3 DNA follows: TGCAGCGTTGAGACAGGCTTCAATGAGCAGTTCTTC. Residues: CSVETGFNEQFF.

This clonotype has a count of ten or more. V usage is TRBV2 and J usage is TRBJ2-7; perhaps TRBD1 as D (6 bases). The V and J ends lost 5 bases and 1 base respectively, with 18 bases between them. Germline V lookup: CDR1 SNHLY, CDR2 FYNNEI. The CDR3 totals 16 residues. The CDR3: CASSQDRQELSYEQYF. CDR3 coding DNA: TGTGCCAGCAGTCAAGACAGACAGGAATTATCCTACGAGCAGTACTTC. The complete variable domain, with remaining parts taken from reference TRBV2 and TRBJ2-7, reads EPEVTQTPSHQVTQMGQEVILRCVPISNHLYFYWYRQILGQKVEFLVSFYNNEISEKSEIFDDQFSVERPDGSNFTLKIRSTKLEDSAMYFCASSQDRQELSYEQYFGPGTRLTVT.

This clonotype came up many times. This sequence joins TRBV4-3 and TRBJ2-3; D might be TRBD2 (5 bases). The V gene lost 6 bases and the J gene lost 0 bases, with 13 bases spanning the gap. The CDR3 consists of 15 residues. Germline V gene lookup returns CDR1 LGHNA and CDR2 YSLEER. The DNA for the CDR3 is TGCGCCAGCAGACTTAGAGGGTCTAGCACAGATACGCAGTATTTT. It yields the protein CASRLRGSSTDTQYF.

The sample holds a few counts of this clonotype. The chain carries TRBV19 and TRBJ2-7; D may be TRBD2 (6 bases). Trimming stripped 7 bases from V and 6 bases from J, with 16 bases between. The length of the CDR3 is 13 residues. CDR1 and CDR2 (germline): LNHDA, SQIVND (reference sequence). The CDR3 DNA sequence: TGTGCCAGTAATGCCCACCAGGGAGGCGAGCAGTACTTC. This encodes CASNAHQGGEQYF.

This clonotype appeared many times. V is TRBV7-2 and J is TRBJ2-7; TRBD2 aligns across 9 bases. Germline-derived CDR1 and CDR2 are SGHTA and FQGNSA. Trimming cost V 2 bases and J 2 bases; bases outside gene matches: 1. The CDR3 has 14 amino acids. CDR3 coding DNA: TGTGCCAGCAGCTTAACTAGCGGGCCCTACGAGCAGTACTTC. It specifies CASSLTSGPYEQYF.

This clonotype was seen more than once but under ten times. V usage is TRBV7-3 and J usage is TRBJ2-1; D is unresolved. V was shortened by 3 bases and J by 6 bases, with 9 bases between the two germline ends. Per the germline V gene, CDR1 is SGHTA and CDR2 is FQGTGA. The CDR3 runs to 13 residues. The chain's CDR3 is CASSLFRANEQFF. Here the CDR3 DNA reads TGTGCCAGCAGCTTGTTTAGGGCCAATGAGCAGTTCTTC.

As regards this clonotype: The junction differs from germline at one of its ends, possibly a read error. The chain recombines TRBV19 with TRBJ1-1; D uncertain. Germline CDR1 and CDR2: LNHDA and SQIVND (reference sequence). CDR3 length: 14 amino acids. The CDR3 region has the DNA TGTGTCAGTAGTATCTATTGGCGGGACACTGAAGCTTTCTTT. Its protein product is CVSSIYWRDTEAFF. Based on the CDR3 plus reference TRBV19 and TRBJ1-1, the full variable domain is DGGITQSPKYLFRKEGQNVTLSCEQNLNHDAMYWYRQDPGQGLRLIYYSQIVNDFQKGDIAEGYSVSREKKESFPLTVTSAQKNPTAFYLCVSSIYWRDTEAFFGQGTRLTVV.